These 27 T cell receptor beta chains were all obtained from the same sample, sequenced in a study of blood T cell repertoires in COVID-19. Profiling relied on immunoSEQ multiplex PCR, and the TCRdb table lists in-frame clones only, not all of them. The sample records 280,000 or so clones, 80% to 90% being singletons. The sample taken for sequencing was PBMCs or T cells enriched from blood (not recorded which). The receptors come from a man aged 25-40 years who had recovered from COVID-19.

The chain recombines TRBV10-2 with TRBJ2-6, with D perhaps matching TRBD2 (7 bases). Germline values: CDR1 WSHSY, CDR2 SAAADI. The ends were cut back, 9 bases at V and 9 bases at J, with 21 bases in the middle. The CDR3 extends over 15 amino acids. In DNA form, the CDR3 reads TGCGCCAGACCGGAGGGGGGGAGGTCGGGCAACGTCCTGACTTTC. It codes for CARPEGGRSGNVLTF.

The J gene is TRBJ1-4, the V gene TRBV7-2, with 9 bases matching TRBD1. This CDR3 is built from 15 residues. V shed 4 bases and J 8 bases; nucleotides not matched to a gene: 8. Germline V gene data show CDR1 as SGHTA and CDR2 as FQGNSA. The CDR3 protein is CASSSKTGGGEKLFF. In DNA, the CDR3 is TGTGCCAGCAGCTCAAAGACAGGGGGAGGAGAAAAACTGTTTTTT.

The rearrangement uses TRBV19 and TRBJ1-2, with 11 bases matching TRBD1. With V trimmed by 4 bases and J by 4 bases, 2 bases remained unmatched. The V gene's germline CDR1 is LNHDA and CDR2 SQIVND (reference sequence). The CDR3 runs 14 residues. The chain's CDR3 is CASSRTGGIYGYTF. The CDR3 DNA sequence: TGTGCCAGTAGTAGGACAGGGGGCATCTATGGCTACACCTTC.

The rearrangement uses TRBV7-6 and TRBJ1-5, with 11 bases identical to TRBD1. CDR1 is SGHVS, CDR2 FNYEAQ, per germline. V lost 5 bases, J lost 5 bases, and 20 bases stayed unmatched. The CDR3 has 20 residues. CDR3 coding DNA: TGTGCCAGCAGCCCGCTGAGGGGGACAGGGGGTATTTCAGGGGATCAGCCCCAGCATTTT. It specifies CASSPLRGTGGISGDQPQHF.

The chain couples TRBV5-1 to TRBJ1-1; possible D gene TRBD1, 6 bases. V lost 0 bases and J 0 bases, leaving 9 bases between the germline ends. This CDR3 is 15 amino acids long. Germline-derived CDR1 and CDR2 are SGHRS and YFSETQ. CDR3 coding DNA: TGCGCCAGCAGCTTGGGCGCAGGGGTGAACACTGAAGCTTTCTTT. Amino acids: CASSLGAGVNTEAFF.

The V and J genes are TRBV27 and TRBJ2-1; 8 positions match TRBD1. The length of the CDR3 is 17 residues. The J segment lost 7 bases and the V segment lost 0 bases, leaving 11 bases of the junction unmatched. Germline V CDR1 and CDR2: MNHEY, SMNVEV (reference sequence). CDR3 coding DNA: TGTGCCAGCAGTTTATCGCCCGGGACAGGACTAAGAAATGAGCAGTTCTTC. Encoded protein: CASSLSPGTGLRNEQFF.

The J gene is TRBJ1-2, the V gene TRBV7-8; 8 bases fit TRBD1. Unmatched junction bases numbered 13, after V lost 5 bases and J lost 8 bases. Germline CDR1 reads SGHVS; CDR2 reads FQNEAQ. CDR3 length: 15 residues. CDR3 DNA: TGTGCCAGCAGCCCACCCCCCCAGGGGGCGTTGGGCTACACCTTC. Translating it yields CASSPPPQGALGYTF.

CDR3 coding DNA: TGTGCCAGCTCAGACAGGGGGTCTGGAAACACCATATATTTT. Translation gives CASSDRGSGNTIYF. The chain carries TRBV18 and TRBJ1-3, with 9 bases identical to TRBD1. Trimming cost V 5 bases and J 1 base; bases outside gene matches: 0. Germline V gene lookup returns CDR1 KGHSH and CDR2 LQKENI. The CDR3 extends over 14 amino acids.

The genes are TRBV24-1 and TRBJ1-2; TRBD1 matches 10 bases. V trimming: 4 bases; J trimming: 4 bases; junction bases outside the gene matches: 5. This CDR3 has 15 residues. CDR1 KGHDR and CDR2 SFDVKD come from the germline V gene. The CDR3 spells CATSDPDRGPYGYTF. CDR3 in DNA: TGTGCCACCAGTGACCCAGACAGGGGGCCCTATGGCTACACCTTC.

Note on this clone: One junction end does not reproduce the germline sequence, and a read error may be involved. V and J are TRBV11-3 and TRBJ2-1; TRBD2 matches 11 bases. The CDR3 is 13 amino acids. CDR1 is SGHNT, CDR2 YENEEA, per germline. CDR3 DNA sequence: TGTGCCAGCAGTATTAGCGGGGGGGCTTCAATGGTCTTC. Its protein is CASSISGGASMVF.

The CDR3 bases are TGTGCCAGCAGTTCCGAGGCTTATGGCTACACCTTC. Its translation: CASSSEAYGYTF. This rearrangement joins TRBV2 to TRBJ1-2, with D hard to call. Trimming removed 5 bases from V and 5 bases from J, with 9 bases in between. Germline CDR1 and CDR2: SNHLY and FYNNEI. This CDR3 comprises 12 residues.

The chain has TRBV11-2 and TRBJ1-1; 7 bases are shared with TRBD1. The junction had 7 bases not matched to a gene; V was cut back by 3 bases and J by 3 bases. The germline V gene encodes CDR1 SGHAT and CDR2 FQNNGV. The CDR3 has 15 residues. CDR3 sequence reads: CASSFEGARDTEAFF. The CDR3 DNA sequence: TGTGCCAGCAGCTTCGAGGGGGCGCGGGACACTGAAGCTTTCTTT. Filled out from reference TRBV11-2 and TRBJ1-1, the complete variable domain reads EAGVAQSPRYKIIEKRQSVAFWCNPISGHATLYWYQQILGQGPKLLIQFQNNGVVDDSQLPKDRFSAERLKGVDSTLKIQPAKLEDSAVYLCASSFEGARDTEAFFGQGTRLTVV.

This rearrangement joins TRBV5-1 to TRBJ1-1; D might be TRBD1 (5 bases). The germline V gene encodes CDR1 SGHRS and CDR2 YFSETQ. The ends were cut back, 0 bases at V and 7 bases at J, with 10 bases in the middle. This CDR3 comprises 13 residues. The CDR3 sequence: CASSLGIQGEAFF. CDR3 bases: TGCGCCAGCAGCTTGGGAATCCAGGGTGAAGCTTTCTTT.

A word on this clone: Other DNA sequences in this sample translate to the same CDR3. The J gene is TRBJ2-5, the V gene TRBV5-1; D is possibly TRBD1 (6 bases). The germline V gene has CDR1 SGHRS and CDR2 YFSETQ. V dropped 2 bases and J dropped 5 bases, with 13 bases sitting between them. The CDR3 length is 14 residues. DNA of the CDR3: TGCGCCAGCAGCTTACAGGGCGCTGGGGAGACCCAGTACTTC. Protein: CASSLQGAGETQYF. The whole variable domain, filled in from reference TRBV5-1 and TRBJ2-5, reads KAGVTQTPRYLIKTRGQQVTLSCSPISGHRSVSWYQQTPGQGLQFLFEYFSETQRNKGNFPGRFSGRQFSNSRSEMNVSTLELGDSALYLCASSLQGAGETQYFGPGTRLLVL.

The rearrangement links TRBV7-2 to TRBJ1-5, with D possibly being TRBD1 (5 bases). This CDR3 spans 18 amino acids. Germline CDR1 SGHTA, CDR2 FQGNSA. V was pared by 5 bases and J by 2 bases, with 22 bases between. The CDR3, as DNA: TGTGCCAGCAGCCCCTCGGGGGTGTGGCAGGGAGGCAATCAGCCCCAGCATTTT. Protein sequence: CASSPSGVWQGGNQPQHF.

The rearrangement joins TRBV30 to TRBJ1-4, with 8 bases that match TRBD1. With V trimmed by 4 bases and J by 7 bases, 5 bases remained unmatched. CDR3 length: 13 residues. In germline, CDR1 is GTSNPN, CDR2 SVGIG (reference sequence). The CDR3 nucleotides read TGTGCCTGGATAGCCAGGGGGCGTGAAAAACTGTTTTTT. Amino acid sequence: CAWIARGREKLFF.

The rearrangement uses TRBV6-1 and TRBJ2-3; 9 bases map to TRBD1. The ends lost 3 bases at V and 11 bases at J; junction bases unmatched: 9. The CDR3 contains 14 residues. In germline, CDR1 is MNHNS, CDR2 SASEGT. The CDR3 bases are TGTGCCAGCAGTGAGGGACAGGGAAAAATAAGGCAGTATTTT. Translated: CASSEGQGKIRQYF.

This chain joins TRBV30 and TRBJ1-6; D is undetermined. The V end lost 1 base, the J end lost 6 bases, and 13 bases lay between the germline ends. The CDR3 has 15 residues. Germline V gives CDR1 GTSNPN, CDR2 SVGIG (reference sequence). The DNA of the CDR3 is TGTGCCTGGAGTGGTCGTAACCGACTTAATTCACCCCTCCACTTT. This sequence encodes CAWSGRNRLNSPLHF.

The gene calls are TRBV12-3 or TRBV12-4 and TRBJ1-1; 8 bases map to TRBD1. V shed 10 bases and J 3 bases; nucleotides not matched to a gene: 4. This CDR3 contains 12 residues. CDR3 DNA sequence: TGTGCCACACACAGGGGGTACACTGAAGCTTTCTTT. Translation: CATHRGYTEAFF.

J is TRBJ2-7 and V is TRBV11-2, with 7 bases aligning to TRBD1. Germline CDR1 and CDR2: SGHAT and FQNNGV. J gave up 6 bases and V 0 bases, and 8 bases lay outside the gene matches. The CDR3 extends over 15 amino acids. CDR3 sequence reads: CASSLDPGGFTEQYF. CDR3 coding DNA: TGTGCCAGCAGCTTAGATCCAGGGGGATTCACCGAGCAGTACTTC.

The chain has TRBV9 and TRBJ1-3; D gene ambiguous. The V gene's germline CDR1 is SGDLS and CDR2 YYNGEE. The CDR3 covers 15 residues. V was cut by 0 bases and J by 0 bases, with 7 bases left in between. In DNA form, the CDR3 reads TGTGCCAGCAGCGTAGGTGACTTCTCTGGAAACACCATATATTTT. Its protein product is CASSVGDFSGNTIYF.

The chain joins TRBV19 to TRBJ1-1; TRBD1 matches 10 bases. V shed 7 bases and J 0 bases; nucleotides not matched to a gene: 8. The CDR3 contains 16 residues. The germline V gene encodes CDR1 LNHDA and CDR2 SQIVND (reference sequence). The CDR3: CASMAGDRGLNTEAFF. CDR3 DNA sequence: TGTGCCAGTATGGCCGGGGACAGGGGTCTGAACACTGAAGCTTTCTTT.

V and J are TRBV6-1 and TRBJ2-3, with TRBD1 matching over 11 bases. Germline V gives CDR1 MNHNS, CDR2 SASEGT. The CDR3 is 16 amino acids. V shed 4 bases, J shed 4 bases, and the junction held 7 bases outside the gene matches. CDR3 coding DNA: TGTGCCAGCAGTGGGTTGGGGACAGGGGGTTCAGATACGCAGTATTTT. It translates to CASSGLGTGGSDTQYF.

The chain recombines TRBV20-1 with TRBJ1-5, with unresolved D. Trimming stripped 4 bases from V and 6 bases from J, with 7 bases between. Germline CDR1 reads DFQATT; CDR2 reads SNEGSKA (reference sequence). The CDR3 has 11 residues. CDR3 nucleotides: TGCAGTGCTAACAGCGGTCAGCCCCAGCATTTT. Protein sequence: CSANSGQPQHF.

CDR3 coding DNA: TGTGCCACCAGTGATCTCAGGGGGGATTCACCCCTCCACTTT. Residues: CATSDLRGDSPLHF. The chain has TRBV24-1 and TRBJ1-6; 7 bases agree with TRBD1. With V trimmed by 3 bases and J by 8 bases, 3 bases remained unmatched. The length of the CDR3 is 14 residues. Per the germline V gene, CDR1 is KGHDR and CDR2 is SFDVKD.

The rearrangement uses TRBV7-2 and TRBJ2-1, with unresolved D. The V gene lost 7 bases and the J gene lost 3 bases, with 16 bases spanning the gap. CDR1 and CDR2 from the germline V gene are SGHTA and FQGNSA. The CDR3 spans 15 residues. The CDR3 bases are TGTGCCAGCACCCCTGATACAGCCGGCTACAATGAGCAGTTCTTC. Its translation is CASTPDTAGYNEQFF.

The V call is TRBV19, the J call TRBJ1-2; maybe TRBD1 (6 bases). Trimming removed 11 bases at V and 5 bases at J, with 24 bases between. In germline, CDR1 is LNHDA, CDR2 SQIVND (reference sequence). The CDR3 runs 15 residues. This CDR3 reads CAGRDRTTSGYGYTF. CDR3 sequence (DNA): TGTGCCGGGCGAGACAGGACAACGTCGGGGTATGGCTACACCTTC.